This T cell receptor beta chain was sequenced during a study of spatial heterogeneity in lung cancer. On each TCR cDNA molecule, a unique molecular identifier was present. A single record per CDR3 protein comes from TCRdb applying MiXCR to the 5' RACE reads. The sample has more than 8,000 distinct CDR3 sequences, over 7.5% seen once. V was shortened by 6 bases and J by 2 bases, with 17 bases between the two germline ends. Germline CDR1 reads SQVTM; CDR2 reads ANQGSEA. The CDR3 is 15 amino acids. The time point is: sample taken at primary tumor resection. Tumor, nontumor lung or frozen PBMC supplied whole RNA that was sequenced unsorted. This clonotype has more than one count but fewer than ten.

The clonotype comes from a female donor with early-stage non-small cell lung cancer. The sample in question was PBMCs, obtained at surgery. This sequence joins TRBV29-1 and TRBJ1-3; TRBD1 might be the D (5 bases). CDR3 coding DNA: TGCAGCGTCCAAACCGGGACCACCACTGGAAACACCATATATTTT. Translating it yields CSVQTGTTTGNTIYF.